The present T cell receptor beta chain was sequenced within a study of blood T cell repertoires in COVID-19. Study summary: The analysed material was cDNA or gDNA that came from T cells, B-cell-depleted T cells, or PBMCs.

Deletions cut 6 bases from V and 7 bases from J, with 16 bases between. The CDR3 extends over 14 amino acids. The germline CDR1 and CDR2 sequences are MNHEY and SVGAGI. Generated by immunoSEQ multiplex PCR, the TCRdb table keeps only in-frame clones and is missing some. Of about 230,000 clones listed, 80% to 90% are singletons. J is TRBJ2-1 and V is TRBV6-5; possible D gene TRBD1, 7 bases. Sample: PBMCs or T cells enriched from blood (not recorded which). This receptor was taken from a man younger than 30 who had recovered from COVID-19. CDR3 nucleotide sequence: TGTGCCAGCAGCCCAGGGGGAGGTGTGAATGAGCAGTTCTTC. This encodes CASSPGGGVNEQFF.